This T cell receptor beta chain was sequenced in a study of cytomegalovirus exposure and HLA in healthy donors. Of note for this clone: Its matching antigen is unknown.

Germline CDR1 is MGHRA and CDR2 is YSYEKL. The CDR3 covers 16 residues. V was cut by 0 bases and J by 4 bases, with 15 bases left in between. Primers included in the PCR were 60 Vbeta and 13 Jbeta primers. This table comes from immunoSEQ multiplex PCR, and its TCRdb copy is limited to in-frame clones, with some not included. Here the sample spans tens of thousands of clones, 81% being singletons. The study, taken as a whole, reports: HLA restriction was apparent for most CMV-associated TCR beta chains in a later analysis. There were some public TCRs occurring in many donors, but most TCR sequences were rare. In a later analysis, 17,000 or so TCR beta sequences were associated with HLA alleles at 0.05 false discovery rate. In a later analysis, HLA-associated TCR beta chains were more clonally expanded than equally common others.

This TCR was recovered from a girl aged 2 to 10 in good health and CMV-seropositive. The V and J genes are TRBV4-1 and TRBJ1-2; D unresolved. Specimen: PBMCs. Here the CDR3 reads CASSQEWAALSYGYTF. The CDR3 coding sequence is TGCGCCAGCAGCCAAGAGTGGGCAGCCCTTAGCTATGGCTACACCTTC.